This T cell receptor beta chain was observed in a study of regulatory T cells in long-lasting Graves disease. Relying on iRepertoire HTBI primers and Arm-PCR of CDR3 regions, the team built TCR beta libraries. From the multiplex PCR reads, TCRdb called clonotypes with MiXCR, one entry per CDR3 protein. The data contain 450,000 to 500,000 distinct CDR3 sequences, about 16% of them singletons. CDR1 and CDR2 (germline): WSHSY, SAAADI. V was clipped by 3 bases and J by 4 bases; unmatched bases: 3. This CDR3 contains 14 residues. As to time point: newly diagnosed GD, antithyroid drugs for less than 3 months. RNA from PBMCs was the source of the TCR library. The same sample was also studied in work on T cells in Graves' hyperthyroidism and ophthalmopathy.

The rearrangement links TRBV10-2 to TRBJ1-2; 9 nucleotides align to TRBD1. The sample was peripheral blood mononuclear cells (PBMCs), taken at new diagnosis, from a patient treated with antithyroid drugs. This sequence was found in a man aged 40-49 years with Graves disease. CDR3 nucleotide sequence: TGCGCCAGCAGTGATTTGGGACAGGGCTATGGCTACACCTTC. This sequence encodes CASSDLGQGYGYTF.